Listed below are T cell receptor beta chains from one sample, sequenced in a study of blood T cell repertoires in COVID-19. Generated by immunoSEQ multiplex PCR, the TCRdb table keeps only in-frame clones and is missing some. Of 55,000 to 65,000 clones listed, around 81% were seen once; the top ten hold 3.5%. The sequencing input was peripheral blood. The receptors originated from a woman of 80 years or more with acute or convalescent COVID-19. CDR3s include the opening cysteine and the closing phenylalanine or tryptophan. D genes are given only for firm matches. The size of a clone is reported for some rows only, either as once, few or many, or as a class for expanded clones.

TRBJ2-3 TRBV6-2/TRBV6-3 once TRBD1 TGTGCCAGCAGCCTCGGACAGGAGACAGATACGCAGTATTTT CASSLGQETDTQYF
TRBJ1-2 TRBV9 - TRBD1 TGTGCCAGCAGCGTAGATCGCAGGGGGCAATATGGCTACACCTTC CASSVDRRGQYGYTF
TRBJ2-2 TRBV6-4 - TRBD2 TGTGCCAGCAGTGACGGGCTAGCGGGCTTTACCGGGGAGCTGTTTTTT CASSDGLAGFTGELFF
TRBJ2-3 TRBV13 once - TGTGCCAGCAGCTTTGAGGGCTGGGACACAGATACGCAGTATTTT CASSFEGWDTDTQYF
TRBJ2-7 TRBV10-1 - TRBD1 TGCGCCAGCAGGTGGACAGGGGCCTACGAGCAGTACTTC CASRWTGAYEQYF
TRBJ2-7 TRBV5-5 once - TGTGCCAGCAGCCAGCCGCGAAAGGGGTACGAGCAGTACTTC CASSQPRKGYEQYF
TRBJ2-5 TRBV9 few - TGTGCCAGCAGCGTAGAGGCGGGCCAAGAGACCCAGTACTTC CASSVEAGQETQYF
TRBJ1-2 TRBV7-2 - - TGTGCCAGCAGCTTAGTAAGGCAAACAGGCCTATATGGCTACACCTTC CASSLVRQTGLYGYTF
TRBJ2-4 TRBV19 - TRBD1 TGTGCCAGTAGTATAGGGACAGGGGGCGGCAAAAACATTCAGTACTTC CASSIGTGGGKNIQYF
TRBJ1-2 TRBV30 - TRBD1 TGTGCCTGGAGCTTGGGACAGGGAGATGGCTACACCTTC CAWSLGQGDGYTF
TRBJ2-1 TRBV13 - - TGTGCCAGCAGCTTAGATGCCCGCGCCTACAATGAGCAGTTCTTC CASSLDARAYNEQFF
TRBJ1-4 TRBV9 - - TGTGCCAGCAGCGCCGAGACAGCAACTAATGAAAAACTGTTTTTT CASSAETATNEKLFF
TRBJ2-5 TRBV7-2 - TRBD2 TGTGCCAGCAGCCTGGGACTAGCGGCGGGGAAGACCCAGTACTTC CASSLGLAAGKTQYF
TRBJ1-3 TRBV6-5 - TRBD1 TGTGCCAGCAGTTACGGACAGGCCCTCTCTGGAAACACCATATATTTT CASSYGQALSGNTIYF